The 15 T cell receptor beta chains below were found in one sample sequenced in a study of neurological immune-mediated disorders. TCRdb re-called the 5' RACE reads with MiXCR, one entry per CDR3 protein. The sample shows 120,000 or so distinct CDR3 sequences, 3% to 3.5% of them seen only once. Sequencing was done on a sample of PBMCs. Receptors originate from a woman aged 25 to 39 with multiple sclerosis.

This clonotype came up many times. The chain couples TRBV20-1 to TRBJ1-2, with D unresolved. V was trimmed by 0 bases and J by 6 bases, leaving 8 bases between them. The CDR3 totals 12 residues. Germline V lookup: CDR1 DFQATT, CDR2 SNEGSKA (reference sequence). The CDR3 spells CSARDSINGYTF. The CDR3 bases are TGCAGTGCTAGAGATTCAATAAATGGCTACACCTTC.

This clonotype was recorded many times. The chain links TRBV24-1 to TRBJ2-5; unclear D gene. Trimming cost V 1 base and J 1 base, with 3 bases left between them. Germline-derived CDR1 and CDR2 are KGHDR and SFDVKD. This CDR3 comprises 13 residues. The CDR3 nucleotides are TGTGCCACCAGTGATTTTTTCCAAGAGACCCAGTACTTC. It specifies CATSDFFQETQYF.

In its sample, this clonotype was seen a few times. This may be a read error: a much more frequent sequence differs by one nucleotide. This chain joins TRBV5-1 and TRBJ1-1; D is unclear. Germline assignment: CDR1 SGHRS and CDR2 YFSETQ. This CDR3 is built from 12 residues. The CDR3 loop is CASSLEMFNLNF. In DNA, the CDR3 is TGCGCCAGCAGCTTGGAGATGTTTAACCTCAACTTT.

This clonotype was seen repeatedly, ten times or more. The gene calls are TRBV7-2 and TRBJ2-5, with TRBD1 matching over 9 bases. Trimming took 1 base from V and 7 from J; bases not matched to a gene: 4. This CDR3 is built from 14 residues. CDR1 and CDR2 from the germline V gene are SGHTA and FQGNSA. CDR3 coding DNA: TGTGCCAGCAGCTTAGAGGGACAGGGCGGGACCCAGTACTTC. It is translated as CASSLEGQGGTQYF.

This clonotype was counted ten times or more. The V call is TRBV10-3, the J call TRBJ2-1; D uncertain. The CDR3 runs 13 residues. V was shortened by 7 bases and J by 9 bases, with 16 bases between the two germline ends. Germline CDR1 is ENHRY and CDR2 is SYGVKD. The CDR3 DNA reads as TGTGCCATCACCGGGTCAGCGATGGGTGAGCAGTTCTTC. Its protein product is CAITGSAMGEQFF.

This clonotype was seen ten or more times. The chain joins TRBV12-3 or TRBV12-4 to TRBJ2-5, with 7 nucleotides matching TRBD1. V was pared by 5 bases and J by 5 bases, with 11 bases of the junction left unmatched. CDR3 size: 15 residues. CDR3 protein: CASSPGQIGGETQYF. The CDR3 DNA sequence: TGTGCCAGCAGTCCGGGACAGATAGGTGGGGAGACCCAGTACTTC.

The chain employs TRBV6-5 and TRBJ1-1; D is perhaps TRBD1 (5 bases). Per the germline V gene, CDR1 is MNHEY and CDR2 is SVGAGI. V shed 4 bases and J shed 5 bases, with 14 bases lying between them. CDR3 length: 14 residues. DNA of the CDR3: TGTGCCAGCAGTTCTCTAATGGGGGTAACTGAAGCTTTCTTT. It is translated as CASSSLMGVTEAFF.

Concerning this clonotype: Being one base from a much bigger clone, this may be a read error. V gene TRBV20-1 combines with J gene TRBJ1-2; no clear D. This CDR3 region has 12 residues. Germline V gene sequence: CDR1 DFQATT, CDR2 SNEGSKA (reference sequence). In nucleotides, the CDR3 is TGCAGCGCCGCCACGGGGTATGATGGCTACACCTTC. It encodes CSAATGYDGYTF.

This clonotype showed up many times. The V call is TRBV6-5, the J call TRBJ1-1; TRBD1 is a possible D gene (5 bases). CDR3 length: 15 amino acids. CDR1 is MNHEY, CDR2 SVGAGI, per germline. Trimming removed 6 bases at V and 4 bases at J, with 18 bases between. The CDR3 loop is CASRTRRVFGTEAFF. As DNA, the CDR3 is TGTGCCAGCAGAACTCGCAGGGTTTTCGGCACTGAAGCTTTCTTT.

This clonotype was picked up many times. CDR3 region: CASSKGSGENTGELFF. In DNA, the CDR3 is TGTGCCAGCAGCAAAGGTTCAGGGGAGAACACCGGGGAGCTGTTTTTT. This rearrangement joins TRBV21-1 to TRBJ2-2; the tabulated D call, TRBD1, remains unverified against the DNA. TRBV21-1 is a known pseudogene. This CDR3 has 16 amino acids.

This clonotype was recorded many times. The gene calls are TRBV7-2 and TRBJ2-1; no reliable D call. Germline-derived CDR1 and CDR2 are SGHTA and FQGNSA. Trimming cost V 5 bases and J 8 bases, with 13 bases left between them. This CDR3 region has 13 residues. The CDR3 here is CASSRDPADEQFF. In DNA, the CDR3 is TGTGCCAGCAGCCGCGACCCCGCGGATGAGCAGTTCTTC.

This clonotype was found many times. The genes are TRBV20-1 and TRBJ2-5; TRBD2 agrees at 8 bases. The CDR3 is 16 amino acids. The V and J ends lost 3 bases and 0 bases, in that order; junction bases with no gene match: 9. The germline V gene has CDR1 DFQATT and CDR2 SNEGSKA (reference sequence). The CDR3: CSARAIGGGNQETQYF. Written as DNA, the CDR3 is TGCAGTGCTAGGGCTATCGGGGGGGGCAACCAAGAGACCCAGTACTTC.

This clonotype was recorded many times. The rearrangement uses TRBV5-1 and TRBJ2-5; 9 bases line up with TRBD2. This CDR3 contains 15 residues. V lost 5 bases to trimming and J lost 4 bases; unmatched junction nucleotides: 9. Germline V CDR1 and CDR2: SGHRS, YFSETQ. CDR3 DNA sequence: TGCGCCAGCAGGCGAGCGGGAGGAGGGGGAGAGACCCAGTACTTC. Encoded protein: CASRRAGGGGETQYF.

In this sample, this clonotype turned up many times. The CDR3 DNA reads as TGCGCCAGCAGCCCCGCGAGGTGGGGGCAAGGGTACACTGAAGCTTTCTTT. Its translation is CASSPARWGQGYTEAFF. This rearrangement joins TRBV5-1 to TRBJ1-1; a possible D gene is TRBD1 (6 bases). Germline assignment: CDR1 SGHRS and CDR2 YFSETQ. The CDR3 consists of 17 residues. V was shortened by 4 bases and J by 3 bases, with 22 bases between the two germline ends.

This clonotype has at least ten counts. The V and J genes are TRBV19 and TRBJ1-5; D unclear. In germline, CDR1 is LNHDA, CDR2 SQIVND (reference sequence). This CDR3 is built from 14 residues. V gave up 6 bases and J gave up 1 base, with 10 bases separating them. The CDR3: CASSTGKSNQPQHF. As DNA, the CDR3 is TGTGCCAGTAGCACCGGTAAGAGCAATCAGCCCCAGCATTTT.